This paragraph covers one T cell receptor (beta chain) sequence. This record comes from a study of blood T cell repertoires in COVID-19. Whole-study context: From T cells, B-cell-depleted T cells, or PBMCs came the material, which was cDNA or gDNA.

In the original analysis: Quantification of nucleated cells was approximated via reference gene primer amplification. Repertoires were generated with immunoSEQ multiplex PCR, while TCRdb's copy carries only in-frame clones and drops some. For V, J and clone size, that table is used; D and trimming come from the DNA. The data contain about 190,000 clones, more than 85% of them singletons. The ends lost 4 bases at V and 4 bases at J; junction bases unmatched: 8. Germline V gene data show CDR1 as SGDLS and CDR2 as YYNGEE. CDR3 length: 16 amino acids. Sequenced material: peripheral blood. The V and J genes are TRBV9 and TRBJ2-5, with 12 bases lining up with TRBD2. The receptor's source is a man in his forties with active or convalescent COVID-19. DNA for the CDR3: TGTGCCAGCAGCCGACTAGCGGGGGAAGGACCAGAGACCCAGTACTTC. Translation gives CASSRLAGEGPETQYF.